The clone carrying this TCR beta chain came up a few times. The data originate from a study of blood T cell repertoires in COVID-19. Study in general: The United States, Italy and Spain supplied acute and convalescent COVID-19 samples. Sources were T cells, B-cell-depleted T cells, or PBMCs; the material itself was cDNA or gDNA.

The CDR3 length is 13 residues. Germline V gene lookup returns CDR1 KGHDR and CDR2 SFDVKD. Trimming removed 0 bases from V and 5 bases from J, with 5 bases in between. In the authors' workflow: Reference gene primer amplification gave nucleated cell count estimates. Only in-frame clones appear in the TCRdb table, and some are missing; sequencing was by immunoSEQ multiplex PCR. Clone size and the V and J calls come from that table; the DNA yielded D and trimming. The sample includes roughly 35,000 clones, just under 80% of them seen just once. V and J are TRBV24-1 and TRBJ2-3; D perhaps matches TRBD2 (5 bases). Sequencing input: peripheral blood. This TCR came from a man older than 75 with acute or convalescent COVID-19. CDR3 protein: CATSDLSGDTQYF. Written as DNA, the CDR3 is TGTGCCACCAGTGATTTGAGCGGAGATACGCAGTATTTT.